A single sample gave rise to the 25 T cell receptor beta chains below, sequenced in a study of blood T cell repertoires in COVID-19. Here immunoSEQ multiplex PCR was the method, and the copy in TCRdb shows in-frame clones only, minus some. In the table there are some 120,000 clones, less than 85% of which are singletons. Material for sequencing was peripheral blood. These TCRs come from a man younger than 40 with acute or convalescent COVID-19.

This chain uses TRBV7-2 with TRBJ1-6, with 12 bases matching TRBD1. The germline V gene encodes CDR1 SGHTA and CDR2 FQGNSA. V gave up 6 bases and J gave up 8 bases; unmatched junction bases: 8. The CDR3 sequence is 16 residues long. Here the CDR3 reads CASRRLGTGGDSPLHF. The CDR3, as DNA: TGTGCCAGCAGACGTCTGGGGACAGGGGGCGATTCACCCCTCCACTTT.

The chain combines TRBV6-4 with TRBJ2-3, with a possible D match to TRBD2 (6 bases). V lost 0 bases to trimming and J lost 1 base, with 11 bases between them. There are 16 residues in the CDR3. CDR1 and CDR2 (germline): MRHNA, SNTAGT. CDR3 in amino acids: CASSDSQEGGTDTQYF. CDR3 coding DNA: TGTGCCAGCAGTGACTCTCAGGAGGGAGGCACAGATACGCAGTATTTT.

The chain employs TRBV19 and TRBJ2-3, with 9 bases that match TRBD1. V lost 4 bases to trimming and J lost 9 bases; unmatched junction nucleotides: 14. Per the germline V gene, CDR1 is LNHDA and CDR2 is SQIVND (reference sequence). The CDR3 sequence is 16 residues long. The CDR3 here is CASSTGTGLILTTQYF. For the CDR3, the DNA is TGTGCCAGTAGTACCGGGACAGGGCTGATTTTGACGACGCAGTATTTT. The whole variable domain, remainder taken from reference TRBV19 and TRBJ2-3, is DGGITQSPKYLFRKEGQNVTLSCEQNLNHDAMYWYRQDPGQGLRLIYYSQIVNDFQKGDIAEGYSVSREKKESFPLTVTSAQKNPTAFYLCASSTGTGLILTTQYFGPGTRLTVL.

This clone has only a few counts. This chain links TRBV7-2 with TRBJ2-3, with 8 bases identical to TRBD2. The V and J ends lost 0 bases and 5 bases, in that order; junction bases with no gene match: 7. Looked up from germline, CDR1 is SGHTA and CDR2 is FQGNSA. The CDR3 has 16 amino acids. CDR3 in DNA: TGTGCCAGCAGCTTAGCACTGTCTAGCGGGCAAGATACGCAGTATTTT. Translated: CASSLALSSGQDTQYF.

This clone has just one count. The rearrangement uses TRBV9 and TRBJ2-3; D uncertain. V gave up 3 bases and J gave up 5 bases, with 4 bases separating them. The germline CDR1 and CDR2 sequences are SGDLS and YYNGEE. The CDR3 consists of 11 residues. CDR3 in DNA: TGTGCCAGCAGCGCAGGAGATACGCAGTATTTT. Amino acids: CASSAGDTQYF. Combining the CDR3 with reference TRBV9 and TRBJ2-3 gives the whole variable domain DSGVTQTPKHLITATGQRVTLRCSPRSGDLSVYWYQQSLDQGLQFLIQYYNGEERAKGNILERFSAQQFPDLHSELNLSSLELGDSALYFCASSAGDTQYFGPGTRLTVL.

V usage is TRBV18 and J usage is TRBJ2-1, with 9 positions matching TRBD2. The germline V gene encodes CDR1 KGHSH and CDR2 LQKENI. V lost 2 bases, J lost 4 bases, and 6 bases stayed unmatched. The CDR3 consists of 16 residues. CDR3 loop: CASSPFAGGQYNEQFF. The CDR3 nucleotides are TGTGCCAGCTCACCATTTGCGGGAGGGCAATACAATGAGCAGTTCTTC.

The chain recombines TRBV27 with TRBJ1-5; no clear D gene. The CDR3 runs 14 residues. V was clipped by 3 bases and J by 0 bases, with 6 bases between them. Germline assignment: CDR1 MNHEY and CDR2 SMNVEV (reference sequence). The CDR3 DNA reads TGTGCCAGCAGTTTCTCTAATAGCAATCAGCCCCAGCATTTT. It is translated as CASSFSNSNQPQHF.

In its sample, this clone was seen a few times. The V call is TRBV3-1 (or the pseudogene TRBV3-2), the J call TRBJ1-3; 8 positions match TRBD1. This CDR3 spans 17 amino acids. Germline V CDR1 and CDR2: LGHDT, YNNKEL (reference sequence). V trimming: 3 bases; J trimming: 4 bases; junction bases outside the gene matches: 11. The CDR3 sequence: CASSQGTGEIWGNTIYF. The CDR3 bases are TGTGCCAGCAGCCAGGGGACAGGCGAAATATGGGGAAACACCATATATTTT.

CDR3 bases: TGTGCCAGCGGACAGGGGGCCGGCACCGGGGAGCTGTTTTTT. Protein product: CASGQGAGTGELFF. The chain is built from TRBV2 and TRBJ2-2, with 11 bases that match TRBD1. This CDR3 has 14 residues. CDR1 SNHLY and CDR2 FYNNEI come from the germline V gene. V shed 8 bases and J 4 bases; nucleotides not matched to a gene: 3.

This sequence joins TRBV19 and TRBJ1-5, with D unclear. V was pared by 9 bases and J by 3 bases, with 9 bases between. Germline CDR1 and CDR2: LNHDA and SQIVND (reference sequence). The CDR3 has 12 amino acids. The chain's CDR3 is CASRVYNQPQHF. DNA for the CDR3: TGTGCCAGCCGGGTCTACAATCAGCCCCAGCATTTT.

V and J are TRBV3-1 (or the pseudogene TRBV3-2) and TRBJ1-1; tentative D call: TRBD1 (6 bases). This CDR3 is built from 15 residues. Germline V gene lookup returns CDR1 LGHDT and CDR2 YNNKEL (reference sequence). V shed 0 bases and J shed 10 bases, with 18 bases lying between them. The CDR3 protein is CASSQEWGPAPGAFF. CDR3 coding DNA: TGTGCCAGCAGCCAAGAATGGGGGCCCGCCCCTGGAGCTTTCTTT.

The V and J genes are TRBV7-9 and TRBJ1-3; 8 bases are shared with TRBD1. This CDR3 is built from 15 residues. The V and J ends lost 4 bases and 3 bases, in that order; junction bases with no gene match: 5. CDR1 and CDR2 from the germline V gene are SEHNR and FQNEAQ (reference sequence). CDR3 amino acids: CASSSGGAGGNTIYF. Written as DNA, the CDR3 is TGTGCCAGCAGCTCAGGGGGCGCAGGTGGAAACACCATATATTTT.

The rearrangement uses TRBV2 and TRBJ1-5; D perhaps matches TRBD1 (6 bases). V lost 6 bases and J lost 0, with 9 bases in between. Germline values: CDR1 SNHLY, CDR2 FYNNEI. The CDR3 consists of 14 residues. The CDR3 is CASRTGFSNQPQHF. DNA for the CDR3: TGTGCCAGCAGAACAGGGTTTAGCAATCAGCCCCAGCATTTT. Based on the CDR3 plus reference TRBV2 and TRBJ1-5, the full variable domain is EPEVTQTPSHQVTQMGQEVILRCVPISNHLYFYWYRQILGQKVEFLVSFYNNEISEKSEIFDDQFSVERPDGSNFTLKIRSTKLEDSAMYFCASRTGFSNQPQHFGDGTRLSIL.

J is TRBJ1-5 and V is TRBV4-1; a weak D match, TRBD1 (5 bases). V was clipped by 1 base and J by 4 bases, with 11 bases between them. This CDR3 spans 15 amino acids. Germline values: CDR1 MGHRA, CDR2 YSYEKL. The CDR3 here is CASSQGWGGNQPQHF. In DNA, the CDR3 is TGCGCCAGCAGCCAAGGTTGGGGGGGAAATCAGCCCCAGCATTTT.

The sample holds one count of this clone. CDR3 nucleotides: TGTGCCAGCAGCTTCGGGACAGGGGTCTATGGCTACACCTTC. Translation: CASSFGTGVYGYTF. The J gene is TRBJ1-2, the V gene TRBV7-9; the match to TRBD1 covers 10 bases. V lost 3 bases to trimming and J lost 4 bases; unmatched junction nucleotides: 2. This CDR3 spans 14 amino acids. From germline, CDR1 is SEHNR and CDR2 FQNEAQ (reference sequence).

This rearrangement joins TRBV7-2 to TRBJ1-5; no firm D call. Germline V lookup: CDR1 SGHTA, CDR2 FQGNSA. The CDR3 extends over 13 amino acids. V was pared by 1 base and J by 7 bases, with 8 bases between. The CDR3: CASSLGAEQPQHF. The CDR3 region has the DNA TGTGCCAGCAGCTTAGGGGCTGAACAGCCCCAGCATTTT. The whole variable domain, filled in from reference TRBV7-2 and TRBJ1-5, reads GAGVSQSPSNKVTEKGKDVELRCDPISGHTALYWYRQSLGQGLEFLIYFQGNSAPDKSGLPSDRFSAERTGGSVSTLTIQRTQQEDSAVYLCASSLGAEQPQHFGDGTRLSIL.

The chain couples TRBV5-6 to TRBJ1-2; D ambiguous. The germline V and J ends were trimmed by 4 bases and 4 bases, with 14 bases remaining between them. The CDR3 loop spans 14 amino acids. Germline V CDR1 and CDR2: SGHDT, YYEEEE. The CDR3 sequence: CASSPQFMVYGYTF. CDR3 sequence (DNA): TGTGCCAGCAGCCCCCAGTTTATGGTCTATGGCTACACCTTC.

This clone has a handful of counts. The J gene is TRBJ1-3, the V gene TRBV25-1; 7 bases line up with TRBD1. Germline-derived CDR1 and CDR2 are MGHDK and SYGVNS. The CDR3 spans 17 residues. With V trimmed by 3 bases and J by 0 bases, 8 bases remained unmatched. The CDR3 DNA follows: TGTGCCAGCAGTGAGGGGACAGCCGCCTACTCTGGAAACACCATATATTTT. Translation: CASSEGTAAYSGNTIYF.

J is TRBJ2-2 and V is TRBV7-8; 9 bases line up with TRBD1. V gave up 4 bases and J gave up 2 bases; unmatched junction bases: 5. This CDR3 has 16 amino acids. Looked up from germline, CDR1 is SGHVS and CDR2 is FQNEAQ. As DNA, the CDR3 is TGTGCCAGCAGCTCAGGGACAGGGATAAACACCGGGGAGCTGTTTTTT. This codes for CASSSGTGINTGELFF.

Only one count was recorded for this clone. V is TRBV7-9 and J is TRBJ1-3; the match to TRBD1 covers 8 bases. Germline CDR1 reads SEHNR; CDR2 reads FQNEAQ (reference sequence). V dropped 5 bases and J dropped 2; count of bases not matched to a gene: 2. The CDR3 extends over 14 amino acids. CDR3 nucleotide sequence: TGTGCCAGCAGCCCGACAGGGGCTGGAAACACCATATATTTT. Translated: CASSPTGAGNTIYF.

V gene TRBV9 combines with J gene TRBJ2-7, with TRBD1 matching over 7 bases. V was pared by 0 bases and J by 5 bases, with 5 bases of the junction left unmatched. The CDR3 has 14 amino acids. CDR1 SGDLS and CDR2 YYNGEE come from the germline V gene. CDR3 loop: CASSVGQGVDEQYF. CDR3 DNA: TGTGCCAGCAGCGTAGGGCAGGGGGTTGACGAGCAGTACTTC.

The chain recombines TRBV10-3 with TRBJ1-1; 8 bases line up with TRBD1. Germline V CDR1 and CDR2: ENHRY, SYGVKD. The CDR3 has 13 residues. J was trimmed by 4 bases and V by 10 bases; bases with no gene match: 8. CDR3 nucleotides: TGTGCCACACAGACAGGGGACCCCACTGAAGCTTTCTTT. It yields the protein CATQTGDPTEAFF.

The V gene is TRBV7-3, the J gene TRBJ2-3; 11 nucleotides agree with TRBD2. V dropped 5 bases and J dropped 3; count of bases not matched to a gene: 7. Germline CDR1 and CDR2: SGHTA and FQGTGA. This CDR3 contains 16 residues. In DNA, the CDR3 is TGTGCCAGCAGCCCCCGACTAGCGGGGAGTACAGATACGCAGTATTTT. Translated: CASSPRLAGSTDTQYF.

This chain links TRBV6-6 with TRBJ2-7, with a possible D match to TRBD1 (5 bases). Trimming shortened V by 2 bases and J by 2 bases, and 13 bases separated the two germline ends. The CDR3 loop spans 15 amino acids. Germline V gives CDR1 MNHNY, CDR2 SVGAGI (reference sequence). The CDR3 nucleotides are TGTGCCAGCAGTTACGGCAACCAGGGCGCCTACGAGCAGTACGTC. Translated, it gives CASSYGNQGAYEQYV.

J is TRBJ1-1 and V is TRBV5-1; weak D call: TRBD1 (5 bases). Germline V gives CDR1 SGHRS, CDR2 YFSETQ. V dropped 4 bases and J dropped 3 bases, with 13 bases sitting between them. The CDR3 totals 14 residues. Here the CDR3 DNA reads TGCGCCAGCAGCCGCCAGGGTAGGGACACTGAAGCTTTCTTT. Translation: CASSRQGRDTEAFF.